This T cell receptor (beta chain) is drawn from a study of blood T cells in healthy people across ages. The authors drew ten milliliters of peripheral blood from each donor. Trimming stripped 11 bases from V and 2 bases from J, with 21 bases between. Looked up from germline, CDR1 is SEHNR and CDR2 is FQNEAQ (reference sequence). The CDR3 is 15 residues long. Combining a sample-barcoded 5' primer with a J-beta primer mix, a second PCR ran for about 7 to 11 cycles. MiXCR, applied by TCRdb to the 5' RACE reads, yields one record per CDR3 protein. This repertoire shows around 600,000 distinct CDR3 sequences, 47% found once; its top ten account for about 26%.

The sequenced sample consisted of blood. The TCR sequence derives from a man older than 75 in good health. The chain recombines TRBV7-9 with TRBJ1-1; D is possibly TRBD1 (6 bases). CDR3 region: CASTSRGEANTEAFF. Here the CDR3 DNA reads TGTGCCTCCACGTCTAGGGGGGAAGCCAACACTGAAGCTTTCTTT. The complete variable domain, with remaining parts taken from reference TRBV7-9 and TRBJ1-1, reads DTGVSQNPRHKITKRGQNVTFRCDPISEHNRLYWYRQTLGQGPEFLTYFQNEAQLEKSRLLSDRFSAERPKGSFSTLEIQRTEQGDSAMYLCASTSRGEANTEAFFGQGTRLTVV.